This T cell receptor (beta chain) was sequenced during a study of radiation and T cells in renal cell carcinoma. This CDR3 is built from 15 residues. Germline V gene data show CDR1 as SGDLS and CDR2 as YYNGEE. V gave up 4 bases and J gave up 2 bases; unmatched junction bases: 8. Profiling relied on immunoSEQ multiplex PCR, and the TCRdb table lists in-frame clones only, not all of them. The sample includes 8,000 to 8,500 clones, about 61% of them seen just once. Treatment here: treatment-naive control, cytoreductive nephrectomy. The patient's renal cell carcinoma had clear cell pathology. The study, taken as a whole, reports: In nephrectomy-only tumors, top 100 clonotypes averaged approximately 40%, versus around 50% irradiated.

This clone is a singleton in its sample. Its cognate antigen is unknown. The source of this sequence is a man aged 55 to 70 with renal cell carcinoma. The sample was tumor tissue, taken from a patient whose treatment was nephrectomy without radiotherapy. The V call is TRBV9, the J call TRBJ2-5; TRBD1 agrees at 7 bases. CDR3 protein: CASSSVGTAQETQYF. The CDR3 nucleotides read TGTGCCAGCAGCTCCGTTGGGACAGCTCAAGAGACCCAGTACTTC.